This paragraph reports one TCR beta chain. The data derive from a study of blood T cell repertoires in COVID-19. About the research overall: From the United States, Italy and Spain came samples of acute and convalescent COVID-19.

The CDR3 spans 17 residues. The V gene end was trimmed by 0 bases and the J gene end by 6 bases; junction bases not matched to a gene: 11. CDR1 is SGDLS and CDR2 is YYNGEE in the germline V gene. Original data processing: Counts of nucleated cells, estimated from reference gene primer amplification, were obtained. Assay used: immunoSEQ multiplex PCR; TCRdb lists only in-frame clones, some missing. V, J and clone size were drawn from that table, and D and trimming were deduced from the DNA. This sample has approximately 500,000 clones, with approximately 85% found just once. The source material was peripheral blood. The chain uses TRBV9 and TRBJ2-7; 11 nucleotides align to TRBD2. This receptor was taken from a human donor in a cohort sampled during active COVID-19. The CDR3 nucleotides read TGTGCCAGCAGCGTAGGGTGGGGGCTAGCGGGAGGAGGCGAGCAGTACTTC. It codes for CASSVGWGLAGGGEQYF.